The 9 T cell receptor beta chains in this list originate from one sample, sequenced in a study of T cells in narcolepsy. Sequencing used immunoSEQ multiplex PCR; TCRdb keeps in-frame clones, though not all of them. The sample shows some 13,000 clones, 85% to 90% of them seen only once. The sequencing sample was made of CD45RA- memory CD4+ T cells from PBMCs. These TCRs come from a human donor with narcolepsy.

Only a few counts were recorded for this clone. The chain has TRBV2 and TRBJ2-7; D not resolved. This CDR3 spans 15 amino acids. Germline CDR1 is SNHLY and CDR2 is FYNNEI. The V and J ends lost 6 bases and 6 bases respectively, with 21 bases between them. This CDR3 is CASREHLTVVSEQYF. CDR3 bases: TGTGCCAGCAGAGAACACCTAACCGTGGTCTCCGAGCAGTACTTC.

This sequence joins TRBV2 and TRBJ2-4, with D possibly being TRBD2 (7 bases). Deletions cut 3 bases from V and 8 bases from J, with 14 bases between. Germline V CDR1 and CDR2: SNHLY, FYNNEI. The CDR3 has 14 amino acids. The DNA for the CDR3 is TGTGCCAGCAGTGATGTGAGGGGGGGGGACATTCAGTACTTC. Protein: CASSDVRGGDIQYF.

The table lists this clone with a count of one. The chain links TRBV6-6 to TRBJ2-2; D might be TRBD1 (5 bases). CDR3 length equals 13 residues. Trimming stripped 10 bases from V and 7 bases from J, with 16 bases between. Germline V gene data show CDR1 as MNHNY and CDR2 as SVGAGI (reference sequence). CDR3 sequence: CATAVGAGGELFF. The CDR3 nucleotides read TGTGCCACCGCCGTAGGGGCCGGCGGGGAGCTGTTTTTT.

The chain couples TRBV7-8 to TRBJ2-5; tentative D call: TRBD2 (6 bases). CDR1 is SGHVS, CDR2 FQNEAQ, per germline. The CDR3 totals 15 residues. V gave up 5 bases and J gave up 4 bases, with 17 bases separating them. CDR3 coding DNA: TGTGCCAGCAGCCTGGGACTGGGACTCGCAGAGACCCAGTACTTC. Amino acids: CASSLGLGLAETQYF.

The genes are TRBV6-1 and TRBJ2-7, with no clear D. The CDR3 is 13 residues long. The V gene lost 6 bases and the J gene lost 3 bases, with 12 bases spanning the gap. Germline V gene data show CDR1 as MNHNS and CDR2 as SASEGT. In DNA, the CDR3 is TGTGCCAGCAGCGTAGCCTTCAACTACGAGCAGTACTTC. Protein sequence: CASSVAFNYEQYF.

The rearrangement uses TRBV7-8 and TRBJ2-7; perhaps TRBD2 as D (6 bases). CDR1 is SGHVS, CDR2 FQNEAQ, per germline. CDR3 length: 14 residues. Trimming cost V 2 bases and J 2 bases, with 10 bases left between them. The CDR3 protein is CASSLLAATYEQYF. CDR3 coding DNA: TGTGCCAGCAGCTTATTAGCGGCAACCTACGAGCAGTACTTC.

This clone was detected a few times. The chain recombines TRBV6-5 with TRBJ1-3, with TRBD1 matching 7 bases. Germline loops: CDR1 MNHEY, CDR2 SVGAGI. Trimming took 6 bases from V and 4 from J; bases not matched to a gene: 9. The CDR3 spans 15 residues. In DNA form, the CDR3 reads TGTGCCAGCAGCTCAACAGGGGACCTCGGAAACACCATATATTTT. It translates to CASSSTGDLGNTIYF.

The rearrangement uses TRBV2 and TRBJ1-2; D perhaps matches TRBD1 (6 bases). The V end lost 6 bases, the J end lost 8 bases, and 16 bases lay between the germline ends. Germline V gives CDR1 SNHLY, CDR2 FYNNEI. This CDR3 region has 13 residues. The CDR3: CASSAALDRGYTF. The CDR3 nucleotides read TGTGCCAGCAGCGCGGCCCTAGACAGGGGCTACACCTTC.

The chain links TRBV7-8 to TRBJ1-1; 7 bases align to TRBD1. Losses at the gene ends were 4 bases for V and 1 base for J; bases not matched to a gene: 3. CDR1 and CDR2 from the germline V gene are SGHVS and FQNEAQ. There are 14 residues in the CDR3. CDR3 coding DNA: TGTGCCAGCAGCTCGGGACAGCCGAACACTGAAGCTTTCTTT. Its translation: CASSSGQPNTEAFF.